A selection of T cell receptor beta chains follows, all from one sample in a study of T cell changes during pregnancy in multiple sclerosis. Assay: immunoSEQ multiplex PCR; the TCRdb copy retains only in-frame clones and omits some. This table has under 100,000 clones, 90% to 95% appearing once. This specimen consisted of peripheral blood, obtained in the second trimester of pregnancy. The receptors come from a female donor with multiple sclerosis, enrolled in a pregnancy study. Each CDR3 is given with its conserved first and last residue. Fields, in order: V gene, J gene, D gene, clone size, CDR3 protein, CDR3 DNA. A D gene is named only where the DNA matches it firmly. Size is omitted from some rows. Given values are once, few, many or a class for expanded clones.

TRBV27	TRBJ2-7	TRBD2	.	CASSLASGSLNYEQYF	TGTGCCAGCAGTTTAGCTAGCGGGAGCCTAAACTACGAGCAGTACTTC
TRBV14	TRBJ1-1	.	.	CASSLVGHPNTEAFF	TGTGCCAGCAGCCTCGTTGGACACCCGAACACTGAAGCTTTCTTT
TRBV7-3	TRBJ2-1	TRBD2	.	CASSSGLAGWNEQFF	TGTGCCAGCAGCTCCGGACTAGCGGGATGGAATGAGCAGTTCTTC
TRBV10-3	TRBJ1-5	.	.	CAVRPGISSNQPQHF	TGTGCCGTGCGGCCCGGGATCTCGAGCAATCAGCCCCAGCATTTT
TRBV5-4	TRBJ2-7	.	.	CASSLDLDKDEQYF	TGTGCCAGCAGCTTGGATCTAGATAAGGACGAGCAGTACTTC
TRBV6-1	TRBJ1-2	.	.	CASSERRGNYGYTF	TGTGCCAGCAGTGAACGGAGGGGCAACTATGGCTACACCTTC
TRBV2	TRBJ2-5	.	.	CASSEDFGEETQYF	TGTGCCAGCAGTGAAGACTTCGGAGAAGAGACCCAGTACTTC
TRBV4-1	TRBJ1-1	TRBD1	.	CASSQEFRGRAFF	TGCGCCAGCAGCCAAGAGTTCAGGGGGCGAGCTTTCTTT
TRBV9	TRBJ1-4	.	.	CASSVGQAEGNEKLFF	TGTGCCAGCAGCGTAGGACAGGCCGAAGGGAATGAAAAACTGTTTTTT
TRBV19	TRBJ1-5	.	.	CASTQTTTNQPQHF	TGTGCCAGTACCCAAACCACAACAAATCAGCCCCAGCATTTT
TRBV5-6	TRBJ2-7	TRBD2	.	CASSYPTSGIYEQYF	TGTGCCAGCAGCTACCCAACTAGCGGGATCTACGAGCAGTACTTC
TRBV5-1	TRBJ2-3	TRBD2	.	CASSLELAGSTDTQYF	TGCGCCAGCAGCTTGGAACTAGCGGGAAGCACAGATACGCAGTATTTT
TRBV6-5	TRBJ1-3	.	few	CASRGGNTIYF	TGTGCCAGCAGGGGCGGAAACACCATATATTTT
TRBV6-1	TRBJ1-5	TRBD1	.	CASRGTGSLNQPQHF	TGTGCCAGCAGGGGGACAGGGTCCCTCAATCAGCCCCAGCATTTT
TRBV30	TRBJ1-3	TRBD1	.	CAWGDPRTGSSGNTIYF	TGTGCCTGGGGAGACCCGCGGACAGGAAGCTCTGGAAACACCATATATTTT
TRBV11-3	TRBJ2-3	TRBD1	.	CASSLGRTGGKYTQYF	TGTGCCAGCAGCTTAGGCCGGACAGGGGGCAAGTATACGCAGTATTTT
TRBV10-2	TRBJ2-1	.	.	CASIAGSSYNEQFF	TGCGCCAGCATTGCAGGGTCTTCCTACAATGAGCAGTTCTTC
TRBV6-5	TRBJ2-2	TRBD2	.	CASSFSGRKGGELFF	TGTGCCAGCAGTTTTAGCGGGAGGAAGGGCGGGGAGCTGTTTTTT
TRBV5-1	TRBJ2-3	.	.	CASSRAGDTQYF	TGCGCCAGCAGCCGGGCGGGAGATACGCAGTATTTT
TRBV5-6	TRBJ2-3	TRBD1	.	CASSSTGDSTDTQYF	TGTGCCAGCAGCTCCACAGGGGACAGCACAGATACGCAGTATTTT
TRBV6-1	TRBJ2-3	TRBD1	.	CASIDRGLWTDTQYF	TGTGCCAGCATAGACAGGGGACTCTGGACAGATACGCAGTATTTT
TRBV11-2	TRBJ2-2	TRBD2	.	CASSTPSGGNTGELFF	TGTGCCAGCAGCACCCCTAGCGGGGGAAACACCGGGGAGCTGTTTTTT
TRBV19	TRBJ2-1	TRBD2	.	CASTRAGGMGYNEQFF	TGTGCCAGTACCAGGGCGGGGGGGATGGGATACAATGAGCAGTTCTTC
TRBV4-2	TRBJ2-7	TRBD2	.	CASSPTSDHVKQYF	TGTGCCAGCAGCCCGACTAGCGACCACGTCAAGCAGTACTTC
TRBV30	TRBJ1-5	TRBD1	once	CAWKRRDRDGQPQHF	TGTGCCTGGAAAAGACGGGACAGGGACGGACAGCCCCAGCATTTT
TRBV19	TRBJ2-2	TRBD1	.	CASSILGQGYPRELFF	TGTGCCAGTAGTATCCTCGGACAGGGGTACCCCCGGGAGCTGTTTTTT
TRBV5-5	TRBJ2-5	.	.	CASSRRPGDEETQYF	TGTGCCAGCAGCCGGAGGCCGGGGGATGAAGAGACCCAGTACTTC
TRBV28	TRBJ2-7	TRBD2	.	CASSILRLAGGPGWVPYEQYF	TGTGCCAGCAGTATCCTCCGACTAGCGGGAGGACCCGGGTGGGTACCTTACGAGCAGTACTTC
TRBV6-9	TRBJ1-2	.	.	CATWGGEAGGYTF	TGTGCCACCTGGGGAGGGGAGGCCGGAGGCTACACCTTC
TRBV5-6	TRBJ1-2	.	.	CASSLGPLAPYGYTF	TGTGCCAGCAGCTTGGGACCCCTAGCACCCTATGGCTACACCTTC
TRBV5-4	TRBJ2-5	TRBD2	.	CASRRESGETQYF	TGTGCCAGCAGGCGGGAGAGTGGAGAGACCCAGTACTTC
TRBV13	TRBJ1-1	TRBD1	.	CASSPRGQGSTEAFF	TGTGCCAGCAGCCCCCGCGGACAGGGTTCCACTGAAGCTTTCTTT
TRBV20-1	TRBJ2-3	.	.	CSAATDTQYF	TGCAGTGCTGCGACAGATACGCAGTATTTT
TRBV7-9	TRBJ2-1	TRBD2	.	CASSSVGREVLNEQFF	TGTGCCAGCAGCTCTGTAGGGCGGGAGGTTTTGAATGAGCAGTTCTTC
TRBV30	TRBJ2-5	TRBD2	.	CAWSLGLAGNQETQYF	TGTGCCTGGAGCCTCGGACTAGCGGGGAACCAAGAGACCCAGTACTTC
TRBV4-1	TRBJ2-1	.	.	CASSQDDWDNEQFF	TGCGCCAGCAGCCAAGACGACTGGGACAATGAGCAGTTCTTC
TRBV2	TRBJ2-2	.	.	CASSEFAGDTGELFF	TGTGCCAGCAGTGAGTTCGCAGGGGACACCGGGGAGCTGTTTTTT
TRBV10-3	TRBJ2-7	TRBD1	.	CAIRPGTGVGYEQYF	TGTGCCATCAGGCCCGGGACAGGGGTAGGCTACGAGCAGTACTTC
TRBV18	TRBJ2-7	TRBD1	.	CASSPGLETGAYEQYF	TGTGCCAGCTCACCAGGGTTGGAGACAGGGGCGTACGAGCAGTACTTC
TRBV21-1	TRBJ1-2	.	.	CASSKVGTGGYGYTF	TGTGCCAGCAGCAAAGTTGGGACAGGGGGCTATGGCTACACCTTC
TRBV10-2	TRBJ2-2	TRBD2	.	CASRKLAGGPGGELFF	TGCGCCAGCCGAAAACTAGCGGGAGGGCCTGGGGGGGAGCTGTTTTTT
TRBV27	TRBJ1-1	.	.	CASSKAGPREAFF	TGTGCCAGCAGTAAAGCGGGGCCGAGGGAAGCTTTCTTT
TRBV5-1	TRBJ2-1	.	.	CASSSGLQGEQFF	TGCGCCAGCAGCTCGGGACTCCAGGGTGAGCAGTTCTTC
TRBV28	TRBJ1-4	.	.	CASSSGRTVLIRTNEKLFF	TGTGCCAGCAGTTCAGGGCGGACAGTGTTAATCAGAACTAATGAAAAACTGTTTTTT
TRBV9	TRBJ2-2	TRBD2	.	CASSATSLSTGELFF	TGTGCCAGCAGCGCGACTAGCCTATCCACCGGGGAGCTGTTTTTT
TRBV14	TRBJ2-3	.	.	CASSQSSGLYTDTQYF	TGTGCCAGCAGCCAGTCTTCGGGACTTTACACAGATACGCAGTATTTT
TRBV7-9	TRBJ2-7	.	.	CASSAQGEQYF	TGTGCCAGCAGCGCACAGGGCGAGCAGTACTTC
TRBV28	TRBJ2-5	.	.	CASSLDIGRETQYF	TGTGCCAGCAGTTTAGATATCGGGAGAGAGACCCAGTACTTC
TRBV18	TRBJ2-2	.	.	CASSLRRATGELFF	TGTGCCAGCTCACTCCGGCGGGCTACCGGGGAGCTGTTTTTT
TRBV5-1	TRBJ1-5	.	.	CASSLVGSSDQPQHF	TGCGCCAGCAGCTTGGTGGGCAGTAGCGATCAGCCCCAGCATTTT
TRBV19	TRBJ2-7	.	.	CASSVGQGLSYEQYF	TGTGCCAGTAGTGTCGGCCAGGGGCTTTCCTACGAGCAGTACTTC
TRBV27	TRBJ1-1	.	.	CASSLGGEAFF	TGTGCCAGCAGTCTCGGAGGGGAGGCTTTCTTT
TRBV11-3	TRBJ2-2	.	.	CASSLVSGSAAGELFF	TGTGCCAGCAGCCTCGTATCCGGGAGCGCTGCCGGGGAGCTGTTTTTT
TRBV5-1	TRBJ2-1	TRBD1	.	CASSSGQGYNEQFF	TGCGCCAGCAGCTCCGGACAGGGTTACAATGAGCAGTTCTTC
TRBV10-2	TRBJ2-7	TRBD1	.	CASSVGQGAYEQYF	TGCGCCAGCAGTGTCGGACAGGGAGCCTACGAGCAGTACTTC
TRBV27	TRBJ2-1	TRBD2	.	CASSLGLAGGDEQFF	TGTGCCAGCAGTTTGGGACTAGCGGGAGGCGATGAGCAGTTCTTC
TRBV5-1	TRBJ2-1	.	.	CASSYGNTYNEQFF	TGCGCCAGCAGCTATGGTAACACCTACAATGAGCAGTTCTTC
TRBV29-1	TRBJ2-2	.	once	CSVESFSAGELFF	TGCAGCGTTGAATCCTTTAGCGCCGGGGAGCTGTTTTTT
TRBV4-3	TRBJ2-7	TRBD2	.	CASSPCPREGYYEQYF	TGCGCCAGCAGCCCCTGTCCGCGGGAGGGCTACTACGAGCAGTACTTC